The entry that follows covers one T cell receptor (beta chain) sequence. cDNA libraries for TRB were generated by 5' RACE incorporating UMI labels. TCRdb re-called the 5' RACE reads and shows each CDR3 protein once, DNA omitted. Recorded for this sample: about 62,000 distinct CDR3 sequences. The CDR3 totals 14 residues. CDR1 and CDR2 (germline): MGHDK, SYGVNS. These data belong to a study of CXCR3-negative and CXCR3-positive naive CD8 T cells. Sequenced sample: naive CXCR3- CD8+ T cells from blood. Subset of the sample: CD45RO-CCR7+CD27+CD95- naive CD8+ T cells lacking CXCR3 (TNR3-). The chain links TRBV25-1 to TRBJ2-7. This receptor was identified in a human donor in good health. Some clones in this sample may be carry-over from other donors' samples. CDR3 loop: CASSETFVSYEQYF.